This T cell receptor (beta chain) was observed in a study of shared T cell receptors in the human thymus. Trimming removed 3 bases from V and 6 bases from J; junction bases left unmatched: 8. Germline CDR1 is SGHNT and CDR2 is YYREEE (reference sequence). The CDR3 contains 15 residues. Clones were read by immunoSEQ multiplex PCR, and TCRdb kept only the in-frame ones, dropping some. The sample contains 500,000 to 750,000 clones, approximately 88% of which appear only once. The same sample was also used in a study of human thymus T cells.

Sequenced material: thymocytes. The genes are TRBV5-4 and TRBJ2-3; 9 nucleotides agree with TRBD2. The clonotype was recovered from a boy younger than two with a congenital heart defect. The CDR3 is CASSYQLAGGDTQYF. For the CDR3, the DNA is TGTGCCAGCAGCTATCAACTAGCGGGCGGGGATACGCAGTATTTT.